This TCR beta chain was sequenced in a study of T cells after yellow fever vaccination. Study-level results: The booster saw the reappearance of most primary-vaccination clones (about 95% CD4, about 88% CD8).

V lost 5 bases and J lost 1, with 9 bases in between. Germline assignment: CDR1 KGHSH and CDR2 LQKENI. The CDR3 is made up of 14 amino acids. This clonotype occurred a few times. Its target is not known. A single record per CDR3 protein comes from TCRdb applying MiXCR to the 5' RACE reads. The sample contains some 320,000 distinct CDR3 sequences, around a tenth of which appear only once. The J gene is TRBJ1-3, the V gene TRBV18; perhaps TRBD1 as D (5 bases). The sample consisted of CD4+ T cells sorted from PBMCs, taken 45 days after the yellow fever booster vaccination. The sequence was collected from a man aged 18 to 29 who received the YFV17D yellow fever vaccine. The CDR3 coding sequence is TGTGCCAGCTCATCCGGACATTCTGGAAACACCATATATTTT. Translated: CASSSGHSGNTIYF.